This T cell receptor beta chain was recovered during a study of blood T cell repertoires in COVID-19. Study details: The study drew acute and convalescent COVID-19 samples from the United States, Italy and Spain.

Clones were sequenced by immunoSEQ multiplex PCR, and TCRdb holds only the in-frame ones, with some missing. The data hold fewer than 110,000 clones, with about 91% observed a single time. Sequencing used peripheral blood. The sequence came from a man in his fifties with acute or convalescent COVID-19.

Here the CDR3 DNA reads TGTGCCAGCAGGCCGGGACAGGGAGTGTATGGCTACACCTTC. This sequence encodes CASRPGQGVYGYTF. This rearrangement joins TRBV2 to TRBJ1-2; 9 bases agree with TRBD1. Germline V gene sequence: CDR1 SNHLY, CDR2 FYNNEI. The CDR3 has 14 residues. The trim removed 6 bases at V and 5 bases at J, leaving 7 bases unmatched.